Sequencing of this T cell receptor (beta chain) was carried out in a study of T cells in Graves' hyperthyroidism and ophthalmopathy. Amplified TCR beta CDR3 regions came from RNA transcripts. During a first-round RT-PCR of the TCR CDR3, the HTBI primer set was used. MiXCR was run by TCRdb on the multiplex PCR reads, yielding one entry per CDR3 protein. The sample includes hundreds of thousands of distinct CDR3 sequences, around a fifth seen only once; the top ten take 45% to 50%. Trimming pared 2 bases from V and 5 bases from J, leaving 9 bases between. CDR1 is MNHNY, CDR2 SVGAGI, per germline (reference sequence). This CDR3 has 13 amino acids. This clonotype showed up many times. Its specificity is unknown. Overall study findings and caveats: Blood also held most thyroid clonotypes expanded beyond 0.001.

Patients were excluded for uncontrolled infection, other autoimmune disease, pregnancy or lactation. This TCR came from a woman aged 65 to 85 with Graves' ophthalmopathy. The V and J genes are TRBV6-6 and TRBJ1-2; possibly TRBD1 for D (5 bases). Sequenced material: blood. The CDR3 is CASSYGEGYGYTF. CDR3 sequence (DNA): TGTGCCAGCAGTTACGGAGAGGGGTATGGCTACACCTTC.